This TCR beta chain derives from a study of beta chain features in type 1 diabetes. Whole-study findings and limits: A potential PCR bias toward shorter templates would be equal in patient and control samples. VDJ junctions in type 1 diabetes patients carried more deletions and fewer insertions. Patients with Type 1 diabetes showed moderately but significantly shorter TCRB CDR3s in all four CD4+ subsets.

Expressed TCRB transcripts were sequenced because the isolated RNA had all been reverse transcribed beforehand. TCRdb's copy holds only in-frame clones and misses some; the assay was immunoSEQ multiplex PCR. The sample carries 600,000 or so clones, roughly 12% recorded once. A single heparinised draw of approximately 110 mL on average was taken per donor. For this clone: Its antigen is unidentified.

This TCR derives from a man between 25 and 39 years old with type 1 diabetes. Material: naive CD4+ T cells from blood.

The CDR3, as DNA: TGTGCCAGCAGTGACTCGAAGGGGACAGACTACACTGAAGCTTTCTTT. It codes for CASSDSKGTDYTEAFF. V usage is TRBV6-4 and J usage is TRBJ1-1; 7 nucleotides line up with TRBD1. CDR3 length: 16 residues. V lost 0 bases to trimming and J lost 3 bases; unmatched junction nucleotides: 7. Germline-derived CDR1 and CDR2 are MRHNA and SNTAGT.